These 25 T cell receptor beta chains share one sample of origin, sequenced in a study of cytomegalovirus exposure and HLA in healthy donors. It was with 60 Vbeta and 13 Jbeta primers that the PCR ran. The table came from immunoSEQ multiplex PCR; TCRdb's copy has only in-frame clones and leaves some out. The table includes approximately 150,000 clones, 70% to 90% detected once. Sequenced input: PBMCs. These receptors all stem from a woman aged 40 to 50 in good health and CMV-seropositive.

This rearrangement joins TRBV28 to TRBJ2-1; D is perhaps TRBD2 (6 bases). The ends were cut back, 2 bases at V and 10 bases at J, with 9 bases in the middle. Germline CDR1 and CDR2: MDHEN and SYDVKM. CDR3 size: 12 residues. Written as DNA, the CDR3 is TGTGCCAGCAGTTTAATGGAGGGCGAGCAGTTCTTC. Encoded protein: CASSLMEGEQFF.

This chain connects TRBV19 to TRBJ1-3; D uncertain. CDR3 length equals 14 residues. CDR1 is LNHDA and CDR2 is SQIVND in the germline V gene (reference sequence). V was trimmed by 5 bases and J by 0 bases, leaving 8 bases between them. CDR3 loop: CASSRGNSGNTIYF. CDR3 sequence (DNA): TGTGCCAGTAGTCGAGGCAACTCTGGAAACACCATATATTTT.

This clone has a handful of counts. This chain links TRBV19 with TRBJ2-3; 10 bases match TRBD2. The V gene's germline CDR1 is LNHDA and CDR2 SQIVND (reference sequence). V dropped 2 bases and J dropped 1; count of bases not matched to a gene: 3. This CDR3 has 16 residues. As DNA, the CDR3 is TGTGCCAGTAGTATATTAGGGACTAGCGGCACAGATACGCAGTATTTT. Protein: CASSILGTSGTDTQYF.

CDR3 sequence (DNA): TGTGCCAGCAGTGACAGGGGGCTCACAGATACGCAGTATTTT. Translation gives CASSDRGLTDTQYF. The chain uses TRBV6-1 and TRBJ2-3; 8 bases fit TRBD1. The germline V gene has CDR1 MNHNS and CDR2 SASEGT. The trim removed 3 bases at V and 2 bases at J, leaving 1 base unmatched. The length of the CDR3 is 14 residues.

The rearrangement joins TRBV5-6 to TRBJ2-5, with TRBD2 as a possible D gene (5 bases). The CDR3 runs 14 residues. Germline V gene sequence: CDR1 SGHDT, CDR2 YYEEEE. Trimming cost V 1 base and J 4 bases, with 11 bases left between them. The CDR3 bases are TGTGCCAGCAGCTTGAAGAGGGTGGGAGAGACCCAGTACTTC. Translating gives CASSLKRVGETQYF.

CDR3 bases: TGCGCCAGCAGCTCCGGGACAACTAGCACAGATACGCAGTATTTT. Its protein is CASSSGTTSTDTQYF. V is TRBV5-1 and J is TRBJ2-3; D possibly corresponds to TRBD1 (6 bases). The CDR3 has 15 amino acids. Germline V gives CDR1 SGHRS, CDR2 YFSETQ. V lost 3 bases and J 0 bases, leaving 11 bases between the germline ends. The variable domain in full, with the rest retrieved from reference TRBV5-1 and TRBJ2-3, is KAGVTQTPRYLIKTRGQQVTLSCSPISGHRSVSWYQQTPGQGLQFLFEYFSETQRNKGNFPGRFSGRQFSNSRSEMNVSTLELGDSALYLCASSSGTTSTDTQYFGPGTRLTVL.

The rearrangement links TRBV5-6 to TRBJ2-3; 8 bases are a match to TRBD2. V was clipped by 2 bases and J by 2 bases; unmatched bases: 10. Germline V gene data show CDR1 as SGHDT and CDR2 as YYEEEE. CDR3 size: 17 residues. Here the CDR3 DNA reads TGTGCCAGCAGCTTACCAGGGCTAGCGGGCTACACAGATACGCAGTATTTT. As protein: CASSLPGLAGYTDTQYF.

This chain links TRBV7-9 with TRBJ2-5; 9 nucleotides align to TRBD1. V shed 0 bases and J 11 bases; nucleotides not matched to a gene: 10. The CDR3 covers 15 residues. In germline, CDR1 is SEHNR, CDR2 FQNEAQ (reference sequence). In nucleotides, the CDR3 is TGTGCCAGCAGCTTAGCGTCGGGACAGGGTAGGGAGCAGTACTTC. Translation: CASSLASGQGREQYF.

The chain recombines TRBV2 with TRBJ2-5; 15 nucleotides line up with TRBD2. The V and J ends lost 4 bases and 4 bases, in that order; junction bases with no gene match: 1. CDR3 length: 15 residues. CDR1 is SNHLY and CDR2 is FYNNEI in the germline V gene. The CDR3 bases are TGTGCCAGCAGTGTGGGACTAGCGGGAGGAGAGACCCAGTACTTC. Protein sequence: CASSVGLAGGETQYF.

The genes are TRBV9 and TRBJ2-3, with 10 bases matching TRBD2. Germline assignment: CDR1 SGDLS and CDR2 YYNGEE. The junction had 10 bases not matched to a gene; V was cut back by 4 bases and J by 5 bases. The CDR3 consists of 16 residues. Written as DNA, the CDR3 is TGTGCCAGCAGCCCGACAAGCGGGAGGGTGGGAGATACGCAGTATTTT. Its protein product is CASSPTSGRVGDTQYF.

This chain joins TRBV7-6 and TRBJ2-5; 10 bases map to TRBD2. Trimming at V came to 1 base and at J to 4 bases, leaving 12 bases not matched to a gene. CDR1 and CDR2 from the germline V gene are SGHVS and FNYEAQ. The CDR3 runs 18 residues. This CDR3 is CASSLGSNIAGGRETQYF. The CDR3 region has the DNA TGTGCCAGCAGCTTAGGATCCAACATAGCGGGAGGTCGAGAGACCCAGTACTTC.

The table lists this clone with a few counts. The chain is built from TRBV5-4 and TRBJ2-1; D unresolved. The V and J ends lost 2 bases and 6 bases respectively, with 12 bases between them. There are 14 residues in the CDR3. The V gene's germline CDR1 is SGHNT and CDR2 YYREEE (reference sequence). For the CDR3, the DNA is TGTGCCAGCAGCTTCACAGCCCTCGGCAATGAGCAGTTCTTC. Translation: CASSFTALGNEQFF.

This chain connects TRBV2 to TRBJ2-7; 7 bases align to TRBD2. CDR3 length: 13 residues. Germline V CDR1 and CDR2: SNHLY, FYNNEI. Losses at the gene ends were 3 bases for V and 7 bases for J; bases not matched to a gene: 6. CDR3 in amino acids: CASSEVLLAEQYF. The CDR3 DNA follows: TGTGCCAGCAGTGAGGTTTTACTAGCGGAGCAGTACTTC.

The J gene is TRBJ2-5, the V gene TRBV6-1; D is ambiguous. CDR3 size: 13 residues. V shed 5 bases and J shed 2 bases, with 9 bases lying between them. Germline CDR1 reads MNHNS; CDR2 reads SASEGT. Here the CDR3 reads CASSRQRQETQYF. CDR3 coding DNA: TGTGCCAGCAGTCGACAAAGGCAAGAGACCCAGTACTTC.

CDR3 amino acids: CASTAPAGVEPYEQYF. As DNA, the CDR3 is TGTGCCAGCACCGCCCCAGCGGGAGTAGAACCCTACGAGCAGTACTTC. The chain is built from TRBV28 and TRBJ2-7, with 8 bases lining up with TRBD2. CDR3 length: 16 residues. The germline V gene has CDR1 MDHEN and CDR2 SYDVKM. Trimming removed 7 bases from V and 2 bases from J; junction bases left unmatched: 13.

The chain combines TRBV29-1 with TRBJ2-5; possibly TRBD2 for D (6 bases). Germline V CDR1 and CDR2: SQVTM, ANQGSEA. The CDR3 runs to 15 residues. V was clipped by 0 bases and J by 5 bases, with 16 bases between them. The chain's CDR3 is CSVEDLTRSGETQYF. The CDR3 DNA sequence: TGCAGCGTTGAAGATCTTACGAGAAGCGGGGAGACCCAGTACTTC.

V gene TRBV19 combines with J gene TRBJ1-1; tentatively, D is TRBD1 (5 bases). Trimming removed 7 bases from V and 0 bases from J, with 15 bases in between. Per the germline V gene, CDR1 is LNHDA and CDR2 is SQIVND (reference sequence). CDR3 length equals 15 residues. CDR3 in DNA: TGTGCCAGTATTCCGGGACTAATAATGAACACTGAAGCTTTCTTT. Residues: CASIPGLIMNTEAFF.

A few counts support this clone. J is TRBJ2-3 and V is TRBV5-1; possibly TRBD1 for D (5 bases). The CDR3 covers 13 residues. Germline V lookup: CDR1 SGHRS, CDR2 YFSETQ. V was trimmed by 4 bases and J by 5 bases, leaving 11 bases between them. The CDR3 protein is CASSAQVRDTQYF. In nucleotides, the CDR3 is TGCGCCAGCAGCGCACAGGTCCGAGATACGCAGTATTTT.

The chain combines TRBV7-2 with TRBJ2-2, with D possibly matching TRBD1 (6 bases). CDR3 size: 16 residues. Germline V gives CDR1 SGHTA, CDR2 FQGNSA. Trimming removed 3 bases from V and 5 bases from J, with 16 bases in between. This CDR3 reads CASSLDSLYRTGELFF. The DNA for the CDR3 is TGTGCCAGCAGCTTGGACAGCCTCTACAGGACCGGGGAGCTGTTTTTT.

This clone showed up just once. The chain links TRBV28 to TRBJ1-5; D perhaps matches TRBD1 (6 bases). This CDR3 comprises 17 residues. The ends were cut back, 5 bases at V and 0 bases at J, with 17 bases in the middle. The germline V gene has CDR1 MDHEN and CDR2 SYDVKM. The CDR3, as DNA: TGTGCCAGCAGTGGGGTGGACAGAGACTATAGCAATCAGCCCCAGCATTTT. This sequence encodes CASSGVDRDYSNQPQHF.

The chain links TRBV30 to TRBJ2-1; no firm D call. V lost 2 bases and J 1 base, leaving 6 bases between the germline ends. Per the germline V gene, CDR1 is GTSNPN and CDR2 is SVGIG (reference sequence). The CDR3 has 13 amino acids. CDR3 residues: CAWSSQSYNEQFF. The CDR3 bases are TGTGCCTGGAGTTCCCAGTCCTACAATGAGCAGTTCTTC.

The chain joins TRBV28 to TRBJ2-5; perhaps TRBD1 as D (6 bases). Looked up from germline, CDR1 is MDHEN and CDR2 is SYDVKM. This CDR3 comprises 16 residues. Trimming stripped 6 bases from V and 1 base from J, with 18 bases between. CDR3 sequence (DNA): TGTGCCAGCAGCCCGACAGGACACCTAATCCAAGAGACCCAGTACTTC. As protein: CASSPTGHLIQETQYF.

The rearrangement links TRBV18 to TRBJ2-7; D remains ambiguous. This CDR3 contains 14 residues. V lost 0 bases, J lost 2 bases, and 8 bases lay in between. CDR1 and CDR2 from the germline V gene are KGHSH and LQKENI. CDR3 sequence (DNA): TGTGCCAGCTCACCACCGTCGGTCACCTACGAGCAGTACTTC. This translates into CASSPPSVTYEQYF.

This chain joins TRBV5-5 and TRBJ2-7, with 9 bases identical to TRBD1. The junction had 8 bases not matched to a gene; V was cut back by 7 bases and J by 0 bases. The CDR3 is 15 amino acids. Germline V CDR1 and CDR2: SGHKS, YYEKEE (reference sequence). The CDR3 protein is CASYSGQGSSYEQYF. The CDR3 DNA reads as TGTGCCAGCTATAGTGGACAGGGGAGCTCCTACGAGCAGTACTTC.

The rearrangement joins TRBV5-1 to TRBJ2-5; 9 nucleotides line up with TRBD2. The CDR3 has 15 amino acids. CDR1 SGHRS and CDR2 YFSETQ come from the germline V gene. Trimming at V came to 4 bases and at J to 5 bases, leaving 9 bases not matched to a gene. CDR3 protein: CASSVSGGKGETQYF. As DNA, the CDR3 is TGCGCCAGCAGCGTTAGCGGGGGAAAAGGGGAGACCCAGTACTTC.